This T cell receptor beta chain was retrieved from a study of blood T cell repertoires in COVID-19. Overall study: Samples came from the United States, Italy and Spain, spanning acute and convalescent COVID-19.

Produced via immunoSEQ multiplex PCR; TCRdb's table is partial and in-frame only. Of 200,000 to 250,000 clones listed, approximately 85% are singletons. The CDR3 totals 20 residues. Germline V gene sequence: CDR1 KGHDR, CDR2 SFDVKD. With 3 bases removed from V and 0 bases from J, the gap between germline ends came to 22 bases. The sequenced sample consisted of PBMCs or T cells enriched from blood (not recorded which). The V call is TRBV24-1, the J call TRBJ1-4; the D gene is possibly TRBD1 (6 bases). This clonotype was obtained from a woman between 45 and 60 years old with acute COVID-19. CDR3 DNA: TGTGCCACCAGTGATCCACCGAACAGGGACGGGGGGGCAACTAATGAAAAACTGTTTTTT. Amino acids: CATSDPPNRDGGATNEKLFF.